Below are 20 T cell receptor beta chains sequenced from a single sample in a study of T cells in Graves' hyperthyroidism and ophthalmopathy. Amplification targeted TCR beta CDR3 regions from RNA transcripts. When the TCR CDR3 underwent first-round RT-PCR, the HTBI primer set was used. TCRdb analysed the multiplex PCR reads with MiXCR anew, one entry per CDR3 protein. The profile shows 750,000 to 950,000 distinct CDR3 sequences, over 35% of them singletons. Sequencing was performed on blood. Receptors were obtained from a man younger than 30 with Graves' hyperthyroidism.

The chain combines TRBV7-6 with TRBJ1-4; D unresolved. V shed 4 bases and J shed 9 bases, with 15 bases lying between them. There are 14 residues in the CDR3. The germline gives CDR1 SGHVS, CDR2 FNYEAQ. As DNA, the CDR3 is TGTGCCAGCAGCTACGCCGTCGGCAGTAAAAAACTGTTTTTT. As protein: CASSYAVGSKKLFF.

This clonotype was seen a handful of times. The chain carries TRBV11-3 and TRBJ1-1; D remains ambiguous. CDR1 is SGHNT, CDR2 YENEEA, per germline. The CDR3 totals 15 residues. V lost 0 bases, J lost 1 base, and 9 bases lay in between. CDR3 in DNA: TGTGCCAGCAGCTTAGAGGTTGCAGGGAACACTGAAGCTTTCTTT. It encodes CASSLEVAGNTEAFF.

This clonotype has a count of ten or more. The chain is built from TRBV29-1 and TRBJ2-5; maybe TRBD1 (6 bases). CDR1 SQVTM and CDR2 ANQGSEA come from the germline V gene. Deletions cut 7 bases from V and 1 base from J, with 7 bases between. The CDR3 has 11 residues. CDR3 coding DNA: TGCAGCGCAGGGGCCCAAGAGACCCAGTACTTC. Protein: CSAGAQETQYF.

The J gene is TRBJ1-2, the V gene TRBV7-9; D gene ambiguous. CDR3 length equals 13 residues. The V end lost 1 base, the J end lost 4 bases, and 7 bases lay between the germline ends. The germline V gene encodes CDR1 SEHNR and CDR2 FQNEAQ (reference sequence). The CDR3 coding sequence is TGTGCCAGCAGCTTAGACTACGGCTATGGCTACACCTTC. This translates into CASSLDYGYGYTF.

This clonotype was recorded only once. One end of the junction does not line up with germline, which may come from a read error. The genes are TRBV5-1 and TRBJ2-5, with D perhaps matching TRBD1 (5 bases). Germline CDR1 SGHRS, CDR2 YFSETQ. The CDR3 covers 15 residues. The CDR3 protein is CAGSLATDVGETQYF. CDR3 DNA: TGCGCCGGCAGCTTGGCGACAGACGTGGGGGAGACCCAGTACTTC. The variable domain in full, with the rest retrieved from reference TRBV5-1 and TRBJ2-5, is KAGVTQTPRYLIKTRGQQVTLSCSPISGHRSVSWYQQTPGQGLQFLFEYFSETQRNKGNFPGRFSGRQFSNSRSEMNVSTLELGDSALYLCAGSLATDVGETQYFGPGTRLLVL.

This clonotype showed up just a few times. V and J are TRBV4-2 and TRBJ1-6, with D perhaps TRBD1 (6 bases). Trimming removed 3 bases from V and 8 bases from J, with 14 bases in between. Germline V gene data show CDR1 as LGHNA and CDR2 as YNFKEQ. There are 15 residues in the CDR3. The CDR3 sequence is CASSQRGVRDSPLHF. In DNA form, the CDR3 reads TGTGCCAGCAGCCAGAGGGGGGTAAGGGATTCACCCCTCCACTTT.

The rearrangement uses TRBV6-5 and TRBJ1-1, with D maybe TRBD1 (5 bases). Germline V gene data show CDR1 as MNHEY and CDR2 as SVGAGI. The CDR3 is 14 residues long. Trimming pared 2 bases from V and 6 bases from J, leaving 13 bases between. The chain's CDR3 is CASSYPGKVAEAFF. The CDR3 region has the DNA TGTGCCAGCAGTTACCCAGGGAAAGTAGCTGAAGCTTTCTTT.

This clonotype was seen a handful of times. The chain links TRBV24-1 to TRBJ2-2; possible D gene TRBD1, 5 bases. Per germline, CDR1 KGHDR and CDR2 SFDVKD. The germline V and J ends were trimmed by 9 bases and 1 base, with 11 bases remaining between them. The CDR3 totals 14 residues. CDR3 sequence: CATRTRENTGELFF. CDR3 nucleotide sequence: TGTGCCACCCGCACCAGGGAGAACACCGGGGAGCTGTTTTTT.

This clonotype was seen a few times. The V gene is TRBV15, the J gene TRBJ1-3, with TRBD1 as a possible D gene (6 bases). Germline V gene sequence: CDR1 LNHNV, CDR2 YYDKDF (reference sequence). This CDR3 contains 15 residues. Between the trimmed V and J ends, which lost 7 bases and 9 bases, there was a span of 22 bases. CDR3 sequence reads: CATNRDLKGGGTIYF. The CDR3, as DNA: TGTGCCACCAACAGGGACCTTAAGGGGGGGGGCACCATATATTTT.

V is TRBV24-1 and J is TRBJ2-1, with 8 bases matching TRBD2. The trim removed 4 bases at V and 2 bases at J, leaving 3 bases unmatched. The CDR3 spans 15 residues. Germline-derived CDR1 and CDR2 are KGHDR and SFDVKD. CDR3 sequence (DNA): TGTGCCACCAGTGAACAAGCGGGAGCCTACAATGAGCAGTTCTTC. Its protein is CATSEQAGAYNEQFF.

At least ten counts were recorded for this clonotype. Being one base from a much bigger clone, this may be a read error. CDR3 DNA: TGTGCCAGCACCTCACAGGGGAACACTGAAGCTTTCTTT. Its protein product is CASTSQGNTEAFF. The gene calls are TRBV6-6 and TRBJ1-1; D may be TRBD1 (6 bases). V lost 7 bases and J 1 base, leaving 10 bases between the germline ends. CDR3 size: 13 residues. The V gene's germline CDR1 is MNHNY and CDR2 SVGAGI (reference sequence).

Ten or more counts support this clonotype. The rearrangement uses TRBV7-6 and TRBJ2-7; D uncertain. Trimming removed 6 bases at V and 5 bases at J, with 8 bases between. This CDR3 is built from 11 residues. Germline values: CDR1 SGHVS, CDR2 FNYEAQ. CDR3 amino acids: CASSSDHEQYF. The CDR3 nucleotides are TGTGCCAGCAGTTCGGACCACGAGCAGTACTTC.

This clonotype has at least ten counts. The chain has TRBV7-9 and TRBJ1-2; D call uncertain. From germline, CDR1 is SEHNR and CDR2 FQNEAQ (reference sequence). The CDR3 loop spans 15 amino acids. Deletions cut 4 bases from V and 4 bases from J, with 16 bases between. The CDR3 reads CASSYQGMGGYGYTF. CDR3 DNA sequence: TGTGCCAGCAGCTACCAAGGAATGGGAGGCTATGGCTACACCTTC.

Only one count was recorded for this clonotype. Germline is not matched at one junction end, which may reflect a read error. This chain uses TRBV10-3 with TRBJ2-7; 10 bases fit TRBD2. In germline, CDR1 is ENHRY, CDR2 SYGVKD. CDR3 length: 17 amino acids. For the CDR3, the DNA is TGTGCCATCAGTGGAGCTAGCGGGGGCCCTAGCTCCTACGAGCAGTGCTTC. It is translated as CAISGASGGPSSYEQCF.

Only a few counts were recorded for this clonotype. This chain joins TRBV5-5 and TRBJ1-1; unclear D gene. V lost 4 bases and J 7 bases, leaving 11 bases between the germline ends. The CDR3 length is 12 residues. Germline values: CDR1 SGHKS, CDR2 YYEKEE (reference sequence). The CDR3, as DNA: TGTGCCAGCAGCCCGGGAGGACTTGAAGCTTTCTTT. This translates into CASSPGGLEAFF.

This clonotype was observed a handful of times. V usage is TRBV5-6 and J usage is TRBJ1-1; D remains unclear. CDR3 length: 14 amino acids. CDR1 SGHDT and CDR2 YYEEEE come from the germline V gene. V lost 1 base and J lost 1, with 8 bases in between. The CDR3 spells CASSLSWGNTEAFF. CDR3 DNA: TGTGCCAGCAGCTTGAGCTGGGGGAACACTGAAGCTTTCTTT.

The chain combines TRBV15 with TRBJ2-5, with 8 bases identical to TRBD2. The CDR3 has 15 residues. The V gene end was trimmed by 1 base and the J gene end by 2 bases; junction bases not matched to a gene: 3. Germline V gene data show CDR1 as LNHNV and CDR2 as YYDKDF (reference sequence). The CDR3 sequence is CATSRVASGQETQYF. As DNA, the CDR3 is TGTGCCACCAGCAGAGTGGCTAGCGGGCAAGAGACCCAGTACTTC.

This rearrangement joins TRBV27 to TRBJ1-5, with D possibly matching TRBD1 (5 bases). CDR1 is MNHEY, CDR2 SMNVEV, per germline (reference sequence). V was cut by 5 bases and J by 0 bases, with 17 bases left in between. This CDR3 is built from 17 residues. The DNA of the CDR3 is TGTGCCAGCAGTCCGGGACTGCGGGGGAATAGCAATCAGCCCCAGCATTTT. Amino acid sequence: CASSPGLRGNSNQPQHF.

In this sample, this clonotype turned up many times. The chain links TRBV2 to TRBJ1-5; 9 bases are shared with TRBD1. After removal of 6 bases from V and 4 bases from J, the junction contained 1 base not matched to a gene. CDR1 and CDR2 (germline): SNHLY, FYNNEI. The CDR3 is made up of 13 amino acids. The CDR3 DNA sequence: TGTGCCAGCAGACAGGGGGCGAATCAGCCCCAGCATTTT. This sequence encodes CASRQGANQPQHF.

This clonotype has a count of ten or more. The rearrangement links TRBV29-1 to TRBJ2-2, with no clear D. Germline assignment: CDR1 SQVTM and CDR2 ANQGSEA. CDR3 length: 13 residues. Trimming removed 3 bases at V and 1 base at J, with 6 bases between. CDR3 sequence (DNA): TGCAGCGTTGATTCGAGGAACACCGGGGAGCTGTTTTTT. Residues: CSVDSRNTGELFF.